This T cell receptor beta chain was sequenced during a study of blood T cell repertoires in COVID-19. In the study overall: Sample material is recorded as cDNA or gDNA derived from T cells, B-cell-depleted T cells, or PBMCs.

Per the study methods: Amplification from reference gene primers served as the basis for estimated nucleated cell counts. Clones were sequenced by immunoSEQ multiplex PCR, and TCRdb holds only the in-frame ones, with some missing. V and J calls plus clone size are reproduced from that table; the DNA served to infer D and trimming. Here the sample spans about 170,000 clones, around 83% being singletons. The V gene end was trimmed by 1 base and the J gene end by 4 bases; junction bases not matched to a gene: 9. The CDR3 is 17 amino acids. From germline, CDR1 is SGHTA and CDR2 FQGNSA. This rearrangement joins TRBV7-2 to TRBJ2-1; 8 nucleotides align to TRBD1. The source of this sequence is a woman in her 70s who had recovered from COVID-19. The source material was peripheral blood. CDR3 residues: CASSLGSPRQGYNEQFF. The CDR3 DNA reads as TGTGCCAGCAGCTTAGGGAGCCCGAGACAGGGGTACAATGAGCAGTTCTTC.